This TCR beta chain was identified in a study of patients and donors after allogeneic stem cell transplantation. Germline values: CDR1 MGHRA, CDR2 YSYEKL. V dropped 1 base and J dropped 5 bases, with 12 bases sitting between them. This CDR3 has 15 amino acids. MiXCR was run by TCRdb on the RT-PCR reads, yielding one entry per CDR3 protein. The top ten hold around 16% of the sample, which has thousands of distinct CDR3 sequences, 20% to 25% seen once. The specimen was blood, either unsorted or a sorted T cell fraction (not recorded which). The chain uses TRBV4-1 and TRBJ1-5, with D maybe TRBD1 (5 bases). This TCR came from a human donor who was either an allogeneic HSCT recipient or a stem cell or donor lymphocyte infusion donor (not recorded which). It is not recorded whose cells these are; they may come from a transplant donor. CDR3 residues: CASSQGMGVHQPQHF. The CDR3, as DNA: TGCGCCAGCAGCCAAGGGATGGGGGTCCATCAGCCCCAGCATTTT.